These 7 T cell receptor beta chains share one sample of origin, sequenced in a study of PD-L1 blockade in urothelial cancer. The data were produced by immunoSEQ multiplex PCR, yet TCRdb's version contains in-frame clones alone and is incomplete. The table includes roughly 38,000 clones, around 79% detected once. Sequences were derived from PBMCs, sampled around atezolizumab (anti-PD-L1) treatment. The receptor set was obtained from a man aged 70 or older with urothelial cancer.

The V gene is TRBV30, the J gene TRBJ2-1; D uncertain. V was pared by 2 bases and J by 9 bases, with 11 bases between. The CDR3 contains 12 residues. The germline V gene encodes CDR1 GTSNPN and CDR2 SVGIG (reference sequence). The CDR3 spells CAWSSPVSEQFF. Here the CDR3 DNA reads TGTGCCTGGAGTTCCCCTGTGAGTGAGCAGTTCTTC.

The V gene is TRBV14, the J gene TRBJ2-5; a weak D match, TRBD2 (6 bases). Per the germline V gene, CDR1 is SGHDN and CDR2 is FVKESK. V lost 4 bases and J lost 2, with 8 bases in between. The CDR3 runs 13 residues. The CDR3 loop is CASSPGLQETQYF. The CDR3 DNA reads as TGTGCCAGCAGCCCGGGACTGCAAGAGACCCAGTACTTC.

The chain is built from TRBV5-4 and TRBJ1-3; 7 positions match TRBD1. V lost 4 bases and J lost 7; bases outside the gene matches: 11. Looked up from germline, CDR1 is SGHNT and CDR2 is YYREEE (reference sequence). The CDR3 covers 15 residues. CDR3 sequence reads: CASSEPGGRVNTIYF. In DNA form, the CDR3 reads TGTGCCAGCAGCGAACCAGGGGGTCGGGTGAACACCATATATTTT.

The gene calls are TRBV6-5 and TRBJ2-1; perhaps TRBD1 as D (6 bases). The CDR3 sequence is 15 residues long. Germline CDR1 and CDR2: MNHEY and SVGAGI. V shed 6 bases and J shed 6 bases, with 18 bases lying between them. CDR3 sequence: CASSPQGNKRNEQFF. The CDR3 DNA sequence: TGTGCCAGCAGCCCACAGGGTAACAAGCGCAATGAGCAGTTCTTC.

The chain is built from TRBV5-4 and TRBJ2-7; the D gene is possibly TRBD1 (6 bases). Trimming removed 2 bases from V and 5 bases from J, with 11 bases in between. Looked up from germline, CDR1 is SGHNT and CDR2 is YYREEE (reference sequence). This CDR3 contains 13 residues. The CDR3 nucleotides are TGTGCCAGCAGCTTACAGGGAGTGAACGAGCAGTACTTC. Amino acids: CASSLQGVNEQYF.

The chain has TRBV6-1 and TRBJ1-5; 12 nucleotides align to TRBD1. Losses at the gene ends were 11 bases for V and 7 bases for J; bases not matched to a gene: 9. The germline CDR1 and CDR2 sequences are MNHNS and SASEGT. This CDR3 comprises 14 residues. The CDR3: CAGGTGGGRQPQHF. In DNA, the CDR3 is TGTGCCGGGGGGACAGGGGGCGGAAGGCAGCCCCAGCATTTT.

V and J are TRBV4-2 and TRBJ2-7; D is possibly TRBD2 (5 bases). This CDR3 spans 15 amino acids. V lost 1 base and J 3 bases, leaving 13 bases between the germline ends. Germline CDR1 is LGHNA and CDR2 is YNFKEQ. In DNA form, the CDR3 reads TGTGCCAGCAGCCAAGCTCTCCCAGCGGACTACGAGCAGTACTTC. Protein: CASSQALPADYEQYF.